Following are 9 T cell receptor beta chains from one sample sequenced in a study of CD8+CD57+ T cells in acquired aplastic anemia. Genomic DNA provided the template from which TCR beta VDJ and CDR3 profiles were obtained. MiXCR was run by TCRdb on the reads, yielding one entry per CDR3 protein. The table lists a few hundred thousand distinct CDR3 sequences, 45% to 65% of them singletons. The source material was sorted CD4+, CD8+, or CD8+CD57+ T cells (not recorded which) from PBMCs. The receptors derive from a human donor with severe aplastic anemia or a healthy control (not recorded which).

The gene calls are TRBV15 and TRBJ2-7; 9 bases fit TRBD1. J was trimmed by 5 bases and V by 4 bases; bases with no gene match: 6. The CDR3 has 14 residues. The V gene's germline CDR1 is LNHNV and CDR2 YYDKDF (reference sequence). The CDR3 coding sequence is TGTGCCACCAGCACCCGAAGGACAGGGGACGAGCAGTACTTC. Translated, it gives CATSTRRTGDEQYF.

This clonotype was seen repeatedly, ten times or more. For the CDR3, the DNA is TGTGCCAGCAGCTTAGGGACAGGAGGGGGTGAGCAGTTCTTC. Translated: CASSLGTGGGEQFF. V gene TRBV11-2 combines with J gene TRBJ2-1, with D possibly TRBD1 on 7 matching bases. The CDR3 has 14 amino acids. Germline CDR1 is SGHAT and CDR2 is FQNNGV. V was cut by 1 base and J by 9 bases, with 13 bases left in between. The full variable domain, in which reference TRBV11-2 and TRBJ2-1 provide the parts outside the CDR3, is EAGVAQSPRYKIIEKRQSVAFWCNPISGHATLYWYQQILGQGPKLLIQFQNNGVVDDSQLPKDRFSAERLKGVDSTLKIQPAKLEDSAVYLCASSLGTGGGEQFFGPGTRLTVL.

Here the CDR3 DNA reads TGTGCCACAGCGTGGCGGCAGCCCCAGCATTTT. This encodes CATAWRQPQHF. The V gene is TRBV24-1, the J gene TRBJ1-5; D not resolved. Germline CDR1 and CDR2: KGHDR and SFDVKD. This CDR3 has 11 residues. The V end lost 10 bases, the J end lost 7 bases, and 10 bases lay between the germline ends.

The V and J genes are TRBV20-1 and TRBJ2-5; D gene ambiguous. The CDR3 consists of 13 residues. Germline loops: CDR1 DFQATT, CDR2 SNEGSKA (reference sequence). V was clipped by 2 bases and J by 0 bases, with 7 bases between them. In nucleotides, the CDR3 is TGCAGTGCTAGACTTGGGTACCAAGAGACCCAGTACTTC. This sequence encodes CSARLGYQETQYF.

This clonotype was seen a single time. In nucleotides, the CDR3 is TGTGCCACCTTCTTCGGGACTGGAAACACCATATATTTT. Translation gives CATFFGTGNTIYF. This chain joins TRBV19 and TRBJ1-3; no reliable D call. Germline V gene data show CDR1 as LNHDA and CDR2 as SQIVND (reference sequence). The length of the CDR3 is 13 residues. V was pared by 10 bases and J by 2 bases, with 12 bases between.

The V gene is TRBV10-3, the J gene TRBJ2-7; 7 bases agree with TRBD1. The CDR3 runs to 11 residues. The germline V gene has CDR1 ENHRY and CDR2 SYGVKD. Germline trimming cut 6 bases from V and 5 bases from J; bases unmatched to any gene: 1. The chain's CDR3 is CAIRGGNEQYF. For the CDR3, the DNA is TGTGCCATCAGAGGGGGCAACGAGCAGTACTTC.

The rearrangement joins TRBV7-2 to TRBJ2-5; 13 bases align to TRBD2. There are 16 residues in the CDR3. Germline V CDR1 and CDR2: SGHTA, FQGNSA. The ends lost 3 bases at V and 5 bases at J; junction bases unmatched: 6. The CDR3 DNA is TGTGCCAGCAGCTTGGTACTAGCGGGGGGGCATGAGACCCAGTACTTC. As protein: CASSLVLAGGHETQYF.

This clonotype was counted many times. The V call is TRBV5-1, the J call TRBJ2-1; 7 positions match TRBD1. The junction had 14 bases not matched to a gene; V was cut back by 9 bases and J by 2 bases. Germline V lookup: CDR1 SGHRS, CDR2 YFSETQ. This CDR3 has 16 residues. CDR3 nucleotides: TGCGCCACCCAGCTTGTACCGGGACAGACCTACAATGAGCAGTTCTTC. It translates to CATQLVPGQTYNEQFF.

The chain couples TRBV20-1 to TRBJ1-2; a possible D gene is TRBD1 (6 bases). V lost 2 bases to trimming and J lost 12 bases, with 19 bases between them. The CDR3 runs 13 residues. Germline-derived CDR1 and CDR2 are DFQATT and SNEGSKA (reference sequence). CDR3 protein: CSARHEQGIRHTF. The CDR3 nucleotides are TGCAGTGCTAGACACGAACAGGGCATTCGTCACACCTTC.